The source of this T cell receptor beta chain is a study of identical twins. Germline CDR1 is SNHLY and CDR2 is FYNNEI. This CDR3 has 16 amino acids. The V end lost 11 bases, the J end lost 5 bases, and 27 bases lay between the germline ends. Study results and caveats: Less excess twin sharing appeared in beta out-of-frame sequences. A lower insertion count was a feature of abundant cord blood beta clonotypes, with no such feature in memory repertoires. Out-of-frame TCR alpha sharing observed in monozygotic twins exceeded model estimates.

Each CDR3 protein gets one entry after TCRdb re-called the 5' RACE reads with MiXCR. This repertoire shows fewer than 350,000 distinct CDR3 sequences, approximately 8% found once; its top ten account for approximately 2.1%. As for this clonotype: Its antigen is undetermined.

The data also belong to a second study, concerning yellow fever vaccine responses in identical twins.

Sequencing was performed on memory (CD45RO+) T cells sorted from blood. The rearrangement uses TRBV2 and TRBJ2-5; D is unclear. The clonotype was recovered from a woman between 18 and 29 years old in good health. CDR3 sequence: CARSASSHIQRETQYF. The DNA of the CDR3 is TGTGCCCGCTCCGCGTCGTCGCATATCCAGAGGGAGACCCAGTACTTC.